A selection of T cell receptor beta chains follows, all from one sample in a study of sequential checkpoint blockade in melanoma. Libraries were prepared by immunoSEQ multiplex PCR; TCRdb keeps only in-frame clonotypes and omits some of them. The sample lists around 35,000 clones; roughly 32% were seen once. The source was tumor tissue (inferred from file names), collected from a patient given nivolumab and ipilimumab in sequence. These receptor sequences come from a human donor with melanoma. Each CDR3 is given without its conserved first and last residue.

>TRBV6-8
ASSWTDANTGELF
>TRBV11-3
ASSLSGQGIGKLF
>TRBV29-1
SVGEFGSFTEAF
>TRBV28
ASSFQGAVKTQY
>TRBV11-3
ASSLEGPGDMPQH
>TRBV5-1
ASSLMASGRKETQY
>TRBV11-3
ASSIATGINTEAF
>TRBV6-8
ASSVVYNSPLH
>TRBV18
ASSPSDRGGIQY
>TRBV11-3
ASSLRQLTNTEAF
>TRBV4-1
ASSPRQNYGYT
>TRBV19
ASSPLAGGGDEQF
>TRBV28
ASSPGLNQPQH
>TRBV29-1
SVEALASGTFLREY
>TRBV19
ASSIAGLGNNEQF
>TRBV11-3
ASSSKTGYTEAF
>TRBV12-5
ASTTGTGYTGELF
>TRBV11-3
ASSSRLAATYEQY
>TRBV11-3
ASSLAGINYGYT
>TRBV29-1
SVDDPSPSSGNTIY
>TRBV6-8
ASSYRPQQQGETF
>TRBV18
ASQDISNTEAF
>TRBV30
AWSVRGRGLYGYT
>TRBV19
ASGGQGQRQPQH
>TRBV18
ASSRTAGELF
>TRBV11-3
ASSLTGGIGETQY
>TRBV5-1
ASSLGQGYEKLF
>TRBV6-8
ASKLAGGIGELF
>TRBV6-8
ASSYSRTHYGYT
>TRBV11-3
ASSWQGIAGELF
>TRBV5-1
ASSEGAGKTEAF
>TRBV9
ASRRQINQPQH
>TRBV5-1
ASSLAGLAGGPGYNEQF
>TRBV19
ASRGRNTGELF
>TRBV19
ASTTTGRGIWNYGYT
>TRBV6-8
ASTSGRGIGTEAF
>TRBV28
ASRTSKGFTYEQY
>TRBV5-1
ASGGRGEFTDTQY
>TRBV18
ASSPGSTDTQY
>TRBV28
ASSLVGGRHYGYT
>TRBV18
ASSPLGTGLGEQY
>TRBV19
ASSMVGFEAF
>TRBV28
ASRRDRPLSYEQY
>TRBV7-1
ANTDPGANVLT
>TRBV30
AWSVRGPSSPLH
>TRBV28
ASSSGTDTEAF
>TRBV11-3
ASSFWGGNTEAF
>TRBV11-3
ASSLVSGLAGGDEQY
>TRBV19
ASRAGGSDYGYT
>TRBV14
ASSQGLGFQETQY
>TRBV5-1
ASSWTTGDNQPQH